Shown below are 3 T cell receptor beta chains from a single sample sequenced in a study of blood T cell repertoires in COVID-19. Clones were read by immunoSEQ multiplex PCR, and TCRdb kept only the in-frame ones, dropping some. The sample gives approximately 50,000 clones, roughly 80% of which show up once; 5.8% is in the top ten. Specimen: PBMCs or T cells enriched from blood (not recorded which). These receptors originate from a woman in her fifties or sixties with acute COVID-19.

This clone was detected once. The chain employs TRBV10-3 and TRBJ2-7, with 9 positions matching TRBD1. The trim removed 7 bases at V and 1 base at J, leaving 8 bases unmatched. This CDR3 has 15 amino acids. Germline assignment: CDR1 ENHRY and CDR2 SYGVKD. This chain's CDR3 is CAIKDRTGVSYEQYF. In nucleotides, the CDR3 is TGTGCCATCAAAGACAGGACAGGGGTGTCCTACGAGCAGTACTTC.

The gene calls are TRBV18 and TRBJ2-3; 8 bases agree with TRBD2. The V segment lost 2 bases and the J segment 8 bases; nucleotides outside the gene matches: 6. The CDR3 contains 14 residues. The germline V gene has CDR1 KGHSH and CDR2 LQKENI. The CDR3 DNA follows: TGTGCCAGCTCACCAAAGGGACTAGAGGGTACGCAGTATTTT. Protein product: CASSPKGLEGTQYF.

This clone was recorded only once. V and J are TRBV5-1 and TRBJ2-2, with TRBD1 matching over 8 bases. The length of the CDR3 is 17 residues. Per the germline V gene, CDR1 is SGHRS and CDR2 is YFSETQ. Losses at the gene ends were 2 bases for V and 1 base for J; bases not matched to a gene: 7. The CDR3 DNA reads as TGCGCCAGCAGCTTTTCCCCCGGGACAGGGAACACCGGGGAGCTGTTTTTT. Amino acid sequence: CASSFSPGTGNTGELFF.